A single T cell receptor beta chain is shown here with its context. It has no known antigen specificity. Per-nucleotide qualities are absent, and no much larger clonotype sits a single base away. To sequence the TCRbeta CDR3 region, genomic DNA was isolated from the sorted cells. The immunoSEQ Assay was used to sequence the TCRbeta CDR3 regions. The table was pulled from immuneACCESS by TCRdb, which kept in-frame rearrangements only. Such tables lose some clones; where checked, under half of the loss comes from unresolved V genes, and the rest has no known cause. The sample table lists 55,000 to 60,000 clones, roughly 84% of them with a count of one. The ten most abundant clones make up less than 0.85% of the sample. The trial excluded patients who had a history of autoimmune disease or were on systemic immunosuppression. Peripheral blood for TCR sequencing was drawn from every dose cohort at baseline, at cycle 4 day 1 and at cycle 7 day 1. Samples were obtained from an open-label, multicenter, first-in-human phase I dose-escalation trial of ivuxolimab. The trial enrolled adults with locally advanced or metastatic head and neck squamous cell, hepatocellular, melanoma or renal cell carcinoma. CD4+ and CD8+ T cells were sorted separately from peripheral blood before TCR sequencing.

The data are from a study of OX40 agonist ivuxolimab in advanced cancers. Turning to the overall study: Ivuxolimab was a fully human IgG2 agonistic monoclonal antibody targeting the costimulatory receptor OX40 (CD134). Partial responses were achieved by three dose-escalation patients, of whom one had hepatocellular carcinoma and two had cutaneous melanoma. Peripheral TCRbeta sequencing aimed to test whether ivuxolimab altered TCR sequence diversity and caused clonal T-cell expansion. The monotherapy dose-escalation portion (N of about 57 patients) of the phase I ivuxolimab trial is reported in the paper. Prior anti-PD-1, anti-PD-L1 or anti-CTLA-4 therapy was permitted, and about two fifths of dose-escalation patients had received checkpoint inhibitors. Intravenous ivuxolimab was administered to patients every 2 weeks at six dose levels: 0.01, 0.1, 0.3, 1.5, 3 and 10 mg/kg. Of the roughly 51 patients in dose escalation, about 20 had hepatocellular carcinoma, some 15 had melanoma, 9 had renal cell carcinoma and 9 had head and neck cancer. In the dose-escalation cohort, 65% to 85% of patients were male, and the mean age was 60 years with a range of roughly 20 to 79.

Per the germline V gene (reference sequence), GTSNPN is the CDR1 and SVGIG is the CDR2. Taken from cysteine to phenylalanine, the CDR3 has 10 residues. Only the CDR3 part of the read is kept: 30 bases, read in frame from the first base. Trimming removed 7 bases from V and 4 bases from J, leaving 8 bases between the germline ends. Summary of the overall study and its limitations: Partial responders in the 0.1-3.0 mg/kg groups had among the lowest normalized peripheral clonal expansion, especially among CD8+ T cells. Low levels of normalized T-cell clonal expansion were also shown by some nonresponding patients. At doses of 0.1 to 3.0 mg/kg, clonal expansion of both CD4+ and CD8+ blood T cells was observed from baseline to week 6. The antigen specificity of the peripheral T cells that underwent clonal expansion was not determined. On average, CD8+ T cells showed more expanded clones than CD4+ T cells after ivuxolimab.

Recombination linked TRBV30 to TRBJ2-7; a tentative D match to TRBD2 spans 6 bases. The TCR sequence derives from an adult with an advanced solid tumor such as melanoma, head and neck, liver or kidney cancer. The sequences come from CD4+ or CD8+ T cells sorted from blood, collected in a trial of the OX40 agonist ivuxolimab. The DNA sequence reads TGTGCCTCGGGGGAATACGAGCAGTACTTC. It encodes CASGEYEQYF. The CDR3 plus the reference TRBV30 and TRBJ2-7 genes for the other parts give the full variable domain: SQTIHQWPATLVQPVGSPLSLECTVEGTSNPNLYWYRQAAGRGLQLLFYSVGIGQISSEVPQNLSASRPQDRQFILSSKKLLLSDSGFYLCASGEYEQYFGPGTRLTVT.